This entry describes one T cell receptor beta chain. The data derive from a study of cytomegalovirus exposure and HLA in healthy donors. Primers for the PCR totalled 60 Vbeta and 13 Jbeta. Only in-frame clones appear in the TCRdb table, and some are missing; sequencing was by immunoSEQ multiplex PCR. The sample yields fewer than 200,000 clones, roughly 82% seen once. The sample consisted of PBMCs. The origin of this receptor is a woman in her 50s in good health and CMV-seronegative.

The CDR3 sequence is CASSRSGQGLDQPQHF. The CDR3 region has the DNA TGTGCCAGCAGCAGATCGGGACAGGGTCTAGATCAGCCCCAGCATTTT. The chain recombines TRBV7-2 with TRBJ1-5, with 9 bases aligning to TRBD1. V gave up 5 bases and J gave up 5 bases; unmatched junction bases: 10. The CDR3 is made up of 16 amino acids. Germline loops: CDR1 SGHTA, CDR2 FQGNSA.